These T cell receptor beta chains were read from a single sample in a study of blood T cell repertoires in COVID-19. The assay was immunoSEQ multiplex PCR, and TCRdb's table has in-frame clones only and misses some. This table holds 300,000 to 350,000 clones, roughly 90% found once. Sequenced: PBMCs or T cells enriched from blood (not recorded which). These receptors all come from a woman under 40 who had recovered from COVID-19. Both conserved end residues are part of each CDR3. A D gene is named only where the DNA matches it firmly. A row's size may be missing; if present it is once, few, many or a size class.

TRBJ2-1	NA	TRBV19	14	NA	TGTGCCAGTAGTATTGGTGGGGCTGTTGGTGAGCAGTTCTTC	CASSIGGAVGEQFF
TRBJ1-1	few	TRBV28	16	TRBD1	TGTGCCAGCAGTTTACACGGACAGGGCCTGAACACTGAAGCTTTCTTT	CASSLHGQGLNTEAFF
TRBJ1-5	NA	TRBV19	13	TRBD1	TGTGCCAGTAAAACAGGGGTCAATCAGCCCCAGCATTTT	CASKTGVNQPQHF
TRBJ1-2	NA	TRBV5-1	13	NA	TGCGCCAGCAGCGTGTACAGAGCCGATGGCTACACCTTC	CASSVYRADGYTF
TRBJ2-5	NA	TRBV5-6	15	NA	TGTGCCAGCAGCTTGAGCCGGGGGAATCAAGAGACCCAGTACTTC	CASSLSRGNQETQYF
TRBJ2-7	NA	TRBV6-2/TRBV6-3	14	TRBD2	TGTGCCAGCAGTTATTTAGCGGGGTCCTACGAGCAGTACTTC	CASSYLAGSYEQYF
TRBJ2-7	NA	TRBV7-2	14	TRBD2	TGTGCCAGCAGCTTGCAGCGGGGGGCGTACGAGCAGTACTTC	CASSLQRGAYEQYF
TRBJ2-2	NA	TRBV29-1	14	NA	TGCAGCGTGAGTGATATACCGGACACCGGGGAGCTGTTTTTT	CSVSDIPDTGELFF
TRBJ2-7	NA	TRBV12-5	13	TRBD1	TGTGCTAGTGGATATGACAGGGGGAACGAGCAGTACTTC	CASGYDRGNEQYF
TRBJ1-3	few	TRBV5-1	19	NA	TGCGCCAGCAGCTCCGGACAGTGGGGAGATTCCCCCTCTGGAAACACCATATATTTT	CASSSGQWGDSPSGNTIYF
TRBJ2-3	NA	TRBV9	15	TRBD2	TGTGCCAGCAGCGCCGGGACTAGTGGCACAGATACGCAGTATTTT	CASSAGTSGTDTQYF
TRBJ1-1	NA	TRBV7-2	15	TRBD1	TGTGCCAGCAGCTTTTCGGGACAGGGGAGCACTGAAGCTTTCTTT	CASSFSGQGSTEAFF
TRBJ2-1	NA	TRBV6-2/TRBV6-3	13	NA	TGTGCCAGCAGTTTCGTCAGATACAATGAGCAGTTCTTC	CASSFVRYNEQFF
TRBJ2-7	few	TRBV12-3/TRBV12-4	12	NA	TGTGCCAGCAGCTTCCTAAACTACGAGCAGTACTTC	CASSFLNYEQYF
TRBJ1-1	NA	TRBV11-2	11	NA	TGTGCCAGCAGCCGGGACACTGAAGCTTTCTTT	CASSRDTEAFF
TRBJ2-5	NA	TRBV18	16	NA	TGTGCCAGCTCACCACGTCGGCCATCTGAGGGAGAGACCCAGTACTTC	CASSPRRPSEGETQYF
TRBJ1-5	NA	TRBV6-2/TRBV6-3	15	TRBD1	TGTGCCAGCAGCCTGACAGGGGGAAGGAATCAGCCCCAGCATTTT	CASSLTGGRNQPQHF
TRBJ2-5	once	TRBV7-9	13	TRBD1	TGTGCCAGCAGCTTGCCCGGACAGGGCAGTCAGTACTTC	CASSLPGQGSQYF
TRBJ2-1	once	TRBV7-2	15	TRBD2	TGTGCCAGCAGCCCTCGGGGGGAGGGTTACAATGAGCAGTTCTTC	CASSPRGEGYNEQFF
TRBJ1-2	NA	TRBV3-1/TRBV3-2	13	NA	TGTGCCAGCAGCTTCGAGGGAAACTATGGCTACACCTTC	CASSFEGNYGYTF
TRBJ1-1	NA	TRBV14	13	TRBD1	TGTGCCAGCAGCGCCTACAGGGGGGGTGAAGCTTTCTTT	CASSAYRGGEAFF
TRBJ1-1	NA	TRBV27	15	TRBD1	TGTGCCAGCAGTCCAGGGTACAGGGGGGACACTGAAGCTTTCTTT	CASSPGYRGDTEAFF